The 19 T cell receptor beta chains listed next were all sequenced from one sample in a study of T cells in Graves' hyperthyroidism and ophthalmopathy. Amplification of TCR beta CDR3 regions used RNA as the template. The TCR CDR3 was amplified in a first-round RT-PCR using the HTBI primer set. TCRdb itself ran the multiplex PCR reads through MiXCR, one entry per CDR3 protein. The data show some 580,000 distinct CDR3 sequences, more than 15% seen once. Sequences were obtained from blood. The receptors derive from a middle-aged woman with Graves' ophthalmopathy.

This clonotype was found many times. The CDR3 coding sequence is TGTGCCAGCAGCTTAGGTACAGAGTTGGAGCAGTACTTC. Translating it yields CASSLGTELEQYF. The rearrangement links TRBV7-9 to TRBJ2-7; D is unclear. The V gene lost 1 base and the J gene lost 7 bases, with 11 bases spanning the gap. This CDR3 has 13 residues. Germline V gives CDR1 SEHNR, CDR2 FQNEAQ (reference sequence).

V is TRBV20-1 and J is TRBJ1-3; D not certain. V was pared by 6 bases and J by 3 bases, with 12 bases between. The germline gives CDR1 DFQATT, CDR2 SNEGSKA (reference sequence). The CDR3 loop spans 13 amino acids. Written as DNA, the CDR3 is TGCAGTGCCCCGAGAGGGAGTGGAAACACCATATATTTT. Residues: CSAPRGSGNTIYF.

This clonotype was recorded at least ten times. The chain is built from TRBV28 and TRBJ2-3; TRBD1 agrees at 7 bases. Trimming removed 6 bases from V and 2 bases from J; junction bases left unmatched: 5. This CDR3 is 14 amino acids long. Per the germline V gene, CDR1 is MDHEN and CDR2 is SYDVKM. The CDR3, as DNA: TGTGCCAGCAGAAAAGGACAGGTCACAGATACGCAGTATTTT. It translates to CASRKGQVTDTQYF. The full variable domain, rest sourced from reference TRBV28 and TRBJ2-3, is DVKVTQSSRYLVKRTGEKVFLECVQDMDHENMFWYRQDPGLGLRLIYFSYDVKMKEKGDIPEGYSVSREKKERFSLILESASTNQTSMYLCASRKGQVTDTQYFGPGTRLTVL.

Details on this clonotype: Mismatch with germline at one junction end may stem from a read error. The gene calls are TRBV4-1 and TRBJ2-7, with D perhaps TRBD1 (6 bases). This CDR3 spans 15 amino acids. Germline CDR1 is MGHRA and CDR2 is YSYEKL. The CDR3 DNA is TGTGCCAGCAGCCCCGGGGACACGGAATTTTACGAGCAGTACTTC. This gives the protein CASSPGDTEFYEQYF.

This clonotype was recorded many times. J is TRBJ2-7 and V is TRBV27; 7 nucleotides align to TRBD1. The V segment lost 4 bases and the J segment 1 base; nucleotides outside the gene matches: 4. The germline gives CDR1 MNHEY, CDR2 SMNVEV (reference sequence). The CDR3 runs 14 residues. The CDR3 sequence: CASSSTGQSYEQYF. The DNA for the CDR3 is TGTGCCAGCAGTTCAACGGGACAGTCCTACGAGCAGTACTTC.

The chain's CDR3 is CASSGSAGGSYEQYF. CDR3 nucleotide sequence: TGTGCCAGCAGCGGATCAGCGGGGGGGTCCTACGAGCAGTACTTC. The chain joins TRBV9 to TRBJ2-7; 10 positions agree with TRBD2. CDR3 length: 15 residues. Unmatched junction bases numbered 4, after V lost 3 bases and J lost 1 base. Germline lookup yields CDR1 SGDLS and CDR2 YYNGEE.

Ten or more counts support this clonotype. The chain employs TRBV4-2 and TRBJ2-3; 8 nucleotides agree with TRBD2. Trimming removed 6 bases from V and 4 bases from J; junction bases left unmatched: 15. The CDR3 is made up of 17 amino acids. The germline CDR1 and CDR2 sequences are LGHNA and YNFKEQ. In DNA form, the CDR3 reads TGTGCCAGCAGAGCAAGAGCGGGACTAGACAACTCAGATACGCAGTATTTT. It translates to CASRARAGLDNSDTQYF.

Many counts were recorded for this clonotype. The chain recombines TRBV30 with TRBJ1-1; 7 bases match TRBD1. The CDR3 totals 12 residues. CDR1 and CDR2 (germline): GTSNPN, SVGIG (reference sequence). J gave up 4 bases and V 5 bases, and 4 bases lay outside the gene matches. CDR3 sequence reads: CAWEGQSTEAFF. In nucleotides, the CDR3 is TGTGCCTGGGAGGGACAGTCCACTGAAGCTTTCTTT.

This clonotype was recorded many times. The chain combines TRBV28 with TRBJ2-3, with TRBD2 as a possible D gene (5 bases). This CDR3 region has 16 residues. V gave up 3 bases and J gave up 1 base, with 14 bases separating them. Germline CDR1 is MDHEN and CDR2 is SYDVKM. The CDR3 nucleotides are TGTGCCAGCAGTTTGATTACGGGATTTGGCACAGATACGCAGTATTTT. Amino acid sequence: CASSLITGFGTDTQYF.

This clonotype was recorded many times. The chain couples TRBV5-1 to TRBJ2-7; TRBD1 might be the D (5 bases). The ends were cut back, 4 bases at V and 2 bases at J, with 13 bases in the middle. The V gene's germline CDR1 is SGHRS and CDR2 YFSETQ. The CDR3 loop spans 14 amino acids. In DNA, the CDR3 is TGCGCCAGCAGCACAGGACGGTACCCCTACGAGCAGTACTTC. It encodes CASSTGRYPYEQYF. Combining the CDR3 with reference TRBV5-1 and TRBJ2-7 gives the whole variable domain KAGVTQTPRYLIKTRGQQVTLSCSPISGHRSVSWYQQTPGQGLQFLFEYFSETQRNKGNFPGRFSGRQFSNSRSEMNVSTLELGDSALYLCASSTGRYPYEQYFGPGTRLTVT.

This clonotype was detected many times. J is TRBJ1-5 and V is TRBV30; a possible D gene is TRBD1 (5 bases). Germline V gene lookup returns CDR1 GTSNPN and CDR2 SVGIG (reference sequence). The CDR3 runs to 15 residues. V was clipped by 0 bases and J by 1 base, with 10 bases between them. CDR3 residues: CAWSVQGASNQPQHF. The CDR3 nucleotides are TGTGCCTGGAGTGTACAAGGGGCAAGCAATCAGCCCCAGCATTTT.

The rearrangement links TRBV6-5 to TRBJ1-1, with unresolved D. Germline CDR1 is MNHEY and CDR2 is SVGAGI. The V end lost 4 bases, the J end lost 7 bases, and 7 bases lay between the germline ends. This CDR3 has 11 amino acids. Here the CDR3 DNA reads TGTGCCAGCAGTTCCCCCGTTGAAGCTTTCTTT. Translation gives CASSSPVEAFF.

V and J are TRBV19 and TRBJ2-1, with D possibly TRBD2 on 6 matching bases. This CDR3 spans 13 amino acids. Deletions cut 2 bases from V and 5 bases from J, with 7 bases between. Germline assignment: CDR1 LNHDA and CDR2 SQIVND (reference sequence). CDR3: CASSIRGNNEQFF. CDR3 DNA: TGTGCCAGTAGTATACGGGGGAACAATGAGCAGTTCTTC.

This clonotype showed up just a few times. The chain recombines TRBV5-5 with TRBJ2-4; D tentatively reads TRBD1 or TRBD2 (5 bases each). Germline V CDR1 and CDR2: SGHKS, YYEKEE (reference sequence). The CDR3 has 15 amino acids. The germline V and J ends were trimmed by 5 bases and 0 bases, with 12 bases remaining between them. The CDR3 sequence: CASSSGALAKNIQYF. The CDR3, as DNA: TGTGCCAGCAGTTCCGGGGCCTTAGCCAAAAACATTCAGTACTTC.

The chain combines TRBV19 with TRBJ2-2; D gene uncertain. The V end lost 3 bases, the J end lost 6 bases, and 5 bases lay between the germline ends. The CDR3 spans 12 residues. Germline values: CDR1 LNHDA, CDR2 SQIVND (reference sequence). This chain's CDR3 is CASSIMAGELFF. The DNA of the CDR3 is TGTGCCAGTAGTATCATGGCCGGGGAGCTGTTTTTT.

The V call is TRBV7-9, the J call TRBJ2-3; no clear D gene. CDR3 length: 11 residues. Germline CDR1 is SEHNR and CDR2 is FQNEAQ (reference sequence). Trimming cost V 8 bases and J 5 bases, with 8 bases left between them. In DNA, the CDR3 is TGTGCCAGCCCCCTCGGAGATACGCAGTATTTT. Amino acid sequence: CASPLGDTQYF.

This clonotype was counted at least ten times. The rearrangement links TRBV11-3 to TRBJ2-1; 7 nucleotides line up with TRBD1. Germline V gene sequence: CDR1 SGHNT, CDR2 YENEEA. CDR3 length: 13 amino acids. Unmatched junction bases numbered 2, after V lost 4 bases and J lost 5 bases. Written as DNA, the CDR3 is TGTGCCAGCAGCTCGGGACAGCACAATGAGCAGTTCTTC. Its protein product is CASSSGQHNEQFF.

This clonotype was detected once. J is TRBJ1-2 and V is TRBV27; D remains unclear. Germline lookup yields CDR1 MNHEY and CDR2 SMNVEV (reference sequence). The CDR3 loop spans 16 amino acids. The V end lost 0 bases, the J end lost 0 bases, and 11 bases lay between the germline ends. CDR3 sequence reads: CASSLSKASANYGYTF. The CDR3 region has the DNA TGTGCCAGCAGTTTATCGAAGGCCTCAGCTAACTATGGCTACACCTTC.

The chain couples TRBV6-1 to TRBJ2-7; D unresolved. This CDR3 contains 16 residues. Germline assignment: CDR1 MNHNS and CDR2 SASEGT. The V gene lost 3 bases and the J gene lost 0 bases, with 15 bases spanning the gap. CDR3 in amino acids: CASSEPFRRSSYEQYF. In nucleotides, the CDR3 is TGTGCCAGCAGTGAGCCCTTTCGCCGGAGCTCCTACGAGCAGTACTTC.